A selection of T cell receptor beta chains follows, all from one sample in a study of T cells after yellow fever vaccination. Via MiXCR, TCRdb re-called the 5' RACE reads, giving one row per CDR3 protein. The repertoire consists of 500,000 to 700,000 distinct CDR3 sequences, with 19% occurring once and the leading ten covering roughly an eighth. The sample consisted of PBMCs, taken 15 days after the yellow fever booster vaccination. The origin of the receptors is a man aged 25-40 years who received the YFV17D yellow fever vaccine. The CDR3 runs from the conserved cysteine through the conserved F or W. D genes are given only for firm matches. Clone sizes are given selectively: once, few, many, or a class where the clone is expanded.

>NA|TRBJ2-7|NA|TRBV7-2
CASSSGYRYEQYF
TGTGCCAGCAGCTCTGGTTACCGCTACGAGCAGTACTTC
>NA|TRBJ2-1|few|TRBV5-1
CASRDIYNEQFF
TGCGCCAGCAGGGATATATACAATGAGCAGTTCTTC
>NA|TRBJ2-1|few|TRBV5-4
CASSYRDSRGYEQFF
TGTGCCAGCAGCTACCGGGACTCTCGGGGGTATGAGCAGTTCTTC
>NA|TRBJ2-1|NA|TRBV19
CASSTVMSSYNEQFF
TGTGCCAGTAGTACCGTAATGAGCTCCTACAATGAGCAGTTCTTC
>TRBD2|TRBJ2-2|few|TRBV14
CASSQVTGGPRTGELFF
TGTGCCAGCAGCCAAGTTACGGGAGGGCCACGGACCGGGGAGCTGTTTTTT
>NA|TRBJ2-7|NA|TRBV6-2/TRBV6-3
CASSRDVEQYF
TGTGCCAGCAGCCGGGACGTCGAGCAGTACTTC
>NA|TRBJ2-2|NA|TRBV4-3
CASRHRGVMAESNTGELFF
TGCGCCAGCCGCCACCGTGGGGTTATGGCGGAGTCGAACACCGGGGAGCTGTTTTTT
>TRBD2|TRBJ2-3|NA|TRBV28
CASSLGPLAGVGTDTQYF
TGTGCCAGCAGTTTAGGCCCCCTCGCGGGAGTTGGCACAGATACGCAGTATTTT
>NA|TRBJ2-4|NA|TRBV9
CASSVGTENIQYF
TGTGCCAGCAGCGTTGGAACAGAAAACATTCAGTACTTC
>TRBD2|TRBJ2-3|few|TRBV5-1
CASSPGGARDTQYF
TGCGCCAGCAGCCCCGGGGGGGCTAGAGATACGCAGTATTTT
>NA|TRBJ1-4|few|TRBV5-5
CATRRETNEKLFF
TGTGCCACACGGCGGGAAACTAATGAAAAACTGTTTTTT
>TRBD1|TRBJ2-1|once|TRBV7-9
CASERTGYNEQFF
TGTGCCAGCGAAAGGACAGGGTACAATGAGCAGTTCTTC
>NA|TRBJ2-7|NA|TRBV5-1
CASSPTGEVSYEQYF
TGCGCCAGCAGCCCCACAGGGGAGGTCTCCTACGAGCAGTACTTC
>TRBD2|TRBJ2-7|NA|TRBV4-1
CASSQDPGLAGGEQYF
TGCGCCAGCAGCCAAGATCCCGGACTAGCGGGAGGCGAGCAGTACTTC
>NA|TRBJ2-3|NA|TRBV28
CASSSPRDHPDTQYF
TGTGCCAGCAGTTCCCCCCGGGACCACCCAGATACGCAGTATTTT
>NA|TRBJ2-7|NA|TRBV18
CASSRYHVGPSTYEQYF
TGTGCCAGCTCACGCTACCATGTGGGACCGTCTACCTACGAGCAGTACTTC
>TRBD2|TRBJ2-7|few|TRBV5-1
CASSEGGLGLATNEQYF
TGCGCCAGCAGCGAGGGAGGTCTGGGACTAGCGACAAACGAGCAGTACTTC
>NA|TRBJ2-6|few|TRBV12-3/TRBV12-4
CASTQIGFSGANVLTF
TGTGCCAGCACCCAGATAGGGTTCTCGGGGGCCAACGTCCTGACTTTC
>NA|TRBJ2-7|few|TRBV7-2
CASSLDRMVEQYF
TGTGCCAGCAGCTTAGACAGAATGGTCGAGCAGTACTTC
>NA|TRBJ2-1|NA|TRBV5-5
CASSWGVGLADNEQFF
TGTGCCAGCAGCTGGGGCGTCGGTTTAGCGGATAATGAGCAGTTCTTC
>TRBD2|TRBJ2-3|few|TRBV4-3
CASSQREGMQYF
TGCGCCAGCAGCCAAAGGGAGGGGATGCAGTATTTT
>NA|TRBJ2-1|few|TRBV3-1
CASSQGPVQFF
TGTGCCAGCAGCCAAGGACCGGTCCAGTTCTTC
>NA|TRBJ2-7|NA|TRBV6-2/TRBV6-3
CASSYRGYYEQYF
TGTGCCAGCAGTTACAGGGGGTACTACGAGCAGTACTTC
>TRBD2|TRBJ2-3|few|TRBV20-1
CSAPRTSPTDTQYF
TGCAGTGCTCCTCGGACTAGCCCTACAGATACGCAGTATTTT
>NA|TRBJ1-2|few|TRBV2
CASSYGRNNGYTF
TGTGCCAGCAGTTACGGGAGAAACAATGGCTACACCTTC